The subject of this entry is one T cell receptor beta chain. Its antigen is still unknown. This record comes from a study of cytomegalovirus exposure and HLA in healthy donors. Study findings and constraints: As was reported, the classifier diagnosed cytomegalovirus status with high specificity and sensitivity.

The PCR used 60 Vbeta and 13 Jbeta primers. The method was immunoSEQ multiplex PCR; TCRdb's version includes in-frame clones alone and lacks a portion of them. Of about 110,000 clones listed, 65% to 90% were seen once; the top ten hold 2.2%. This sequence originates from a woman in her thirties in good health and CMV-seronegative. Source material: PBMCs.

The CDR3 spells CASSSRLAGTNTGELFF. The CDR3 DNA reads as TGTGCCAGCAGCTCGAGACTAGCGGGGACGAACACCGGGGAGCTGTTTTTT. The chain has TRBV5-4 and TRBJ2-2, with TRBD2 matching over 11 bases. V dropped 3 bases and J dropped 0; count of bases not matched to a gene: 4. Germline V gene data show CDR1 as SGHNT and CDR2 as YYREEE (reference sequence). This CDR3 comprises 17 residues.